The clone carrying this T cell receptor beta chain ranks as medium-sized. Its antigen remains unidentified. In TCRdb, the multiplex PCR reads were re-called with MiXCR into one record per CDR3 protein. Among roughly 14,000 distinct CDR3 sequences listed, around 59% were seen once. The data were taken from a study of breast tumors, draining lymph nodes, adjacent tissues. Study results and caveats: Tumor repertoires ranked between lymph nodes and nontumor tissue in diversity, with V and J gene preferences. Luminal-like breast cancer showed significantly greater tumor-nontumor repertoire similarity than basal-like breast cancer did. Data only fit, rather than demonstrated, lymph node origin of most tumor T cells. Most tumor T cells seemingly derive from lymph node, then expand in tumor.

V lost 2 bases, J lost 6 bases, and 8 bases stayed unmatched. This CDR3 contains 16 residues. Germline V CDR1 and CDR2: SGHRS, YFSETQ. The clonotype originates from a female donor with breast cancer. Some clones in this sample may be carry-over from other donors' samples. The V and J genes are TRBV5-1 and TRBJ2-2, with TRBD1 matching over 9 bases. The sample was tumor-adjacent breast tissue. The DNA of the CDR3 is TGCGCCAGCAGCTTTGCCGGGACAGGGAGCGCCGGGGAGCTGTTTTTT. Residues: CASSFAGTGSAGELFF. Variable domain in full (rest from reference TRBV5-1 and TRBJ2-2): KAGVTQTPRYLIKTRGQQVTLSCSPISGHRSVSWYQQTPGQGLQFLFEYFSETQRNKGNFPGRFSGRQFSNSRSEMNVSTLELGDSALYLCASSFAGTGSAGELFFGEGSRLTVL.